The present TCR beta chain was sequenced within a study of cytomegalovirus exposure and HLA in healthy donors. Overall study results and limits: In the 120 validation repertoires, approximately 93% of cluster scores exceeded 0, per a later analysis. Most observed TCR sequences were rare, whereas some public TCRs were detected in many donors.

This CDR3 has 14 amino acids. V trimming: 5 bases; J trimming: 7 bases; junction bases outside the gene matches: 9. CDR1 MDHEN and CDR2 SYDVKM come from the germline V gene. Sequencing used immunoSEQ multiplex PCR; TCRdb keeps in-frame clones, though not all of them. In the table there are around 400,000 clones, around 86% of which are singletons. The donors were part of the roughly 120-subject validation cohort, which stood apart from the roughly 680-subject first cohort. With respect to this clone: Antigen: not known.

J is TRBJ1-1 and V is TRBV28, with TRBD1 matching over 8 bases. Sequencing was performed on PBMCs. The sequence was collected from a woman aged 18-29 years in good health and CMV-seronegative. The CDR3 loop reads CASSLTGGYGEAFF. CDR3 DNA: TGTGCCAGCAGTCTCACAGGGGGATACGGTGAAGCTTTCTTT. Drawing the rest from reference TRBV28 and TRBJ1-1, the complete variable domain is DVKVTQSSRYLVKRTGEKVFLECVQDMDHENMFWYRQDPGLGLRLIYFSYDVKMKEKGDIPEGYSVSREKKERFSLILESASTNQTSMYLCASSLTGGYGEAFFGQGTRLTVV.